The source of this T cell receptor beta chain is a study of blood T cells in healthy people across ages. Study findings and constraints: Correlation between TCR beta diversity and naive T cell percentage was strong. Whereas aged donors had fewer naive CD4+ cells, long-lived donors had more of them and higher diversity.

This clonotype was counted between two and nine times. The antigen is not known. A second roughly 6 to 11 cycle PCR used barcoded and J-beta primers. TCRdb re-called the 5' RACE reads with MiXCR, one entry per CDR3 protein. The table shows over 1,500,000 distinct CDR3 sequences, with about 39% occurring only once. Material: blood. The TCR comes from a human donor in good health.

CDR3 DNA sequence: TGCGCCAGCAGCTTGGCCTCAGAGAATTCACCCCTCCACTTT. Translation: CASSLASENSPLHF. V is TRBV5-1 and J is TRBJ1-6; no reliable D call. Germline assignment: CDR1 SGHRS and CDR2 YFSETQ. CDR3 length: 14 amino acids. Trimming shortened V by 0 bases and J by 7 bases, and 8 bases separated the two germline ends.